This T cell receptor (beta chain) was identified during a study of control samples from healthy donors and cancer patients. The assay was immunoSEQ multiplex PCR, and TCRdb's table has in-frame clones only and misses some. The table shows about 180,000 clones, with more than 85% occurring only once. This clone was detected once. J lost 5 bases, V lost 6 bases, and 11 bases had no gene match. CDR3 length equals 15 residues. Germline CDR1 and CDR2: LGHNT and FRNRAP. This sequence was found in a woman aged 35 to 49 in good health. The sequencing input was blood. The gene calls are TRBV12-5 and TRBJ2-7, with 9 bases matching TRBD2. CDR3 in amino acids: CASGRGGGGADEQYF. CDR3 DNA sequence: TGTGCTAGTGGGCGAGGCGGCGGGGGGGCAGACGAGCAGTACTTC. The variable domain in full, completed from reference TRBV12-5 and TRBJ2-7, reads DARVTQTPRHKVTEMGQEVTMRCQPILGHNTVFWYRQTMMQGLELLAYFRNRAPLDDSGMPKDRFSAEMPDATLATLKIQPSEPRDSAVYFCASGRGGGGADEQYFGPGTRLTVT.